The rows below give T cell receptor beta chains drawn from one sample of a study of T cell changes during pregnancy in multiple sclerosis. Data came from immunoSEQ multiplex PCR; TCRdb stores just in-frame clones and leaves some out. The sample carries about 83,000 clones, nearly 95% recorded once. This sample comprised peripheral blood, obtained in the second trimester of pregnancy. The receptor set was obtained from a female donor with multiple sclerosis, enrolled in a pregnancy study. The CDR3 runs from the conserved cysteine through the conserved F or W. The D gene is left open where the match is weak. Rows give clone size only sometimes, using once, few, many, or a class for an expanded clone.

TRBV27,TRBJ1-1,.,.,TGTGCCAGCAAGGGACCGCGGGATCTACCGAAAGAAGCTTTCTTT,CASKGPRDLPKEAFF
TRBV15,TRBJ2-7,.,.,TGTGCCACCAGTTACATGTCAGGGATAGACGAGCAGTACTTC,CATSYMSGIDEQYF
TRBV19,TRBJ2-1,.,.,TGTGCCAGTAGTGTACAGGGTTTTAGCTATGAGCAGTTCTTC,CASSVQGFSYEQFF
TRBV5-4,TRBJ1-3,.,once,TGTGCCAGCAGCTTTGGGGAGAGCTCTGGAAACACCATATATTTT,CASSFGESSGNTIYF
TRBV14,TRBJ1-5,.,.,TGTGCCAGCAGCCAAGATCTGTACGGGCCCCAGCATTTT,CASSQDLYGPQHF
TRBV19,TRBJ2-3,.,once,TGTGCCAGTAGTAATAGCGGCGAGCCTAGCACAGATACGCAGTATTTT,CASSNSGEPSTDTQYF
TRBV11-2,TRBJ2-3,TRBD2,.,TGTGCCAGCAGCTCGTCTAGCGGAACGCAGTATTTT,CASSSSSGTQYF
TRBV19,TRBJ2-7,.,.,TGTGCCAGTAGTATAGGCACGGTCCTGGTCCACGAGCAGTACTTC,CASSIGTVLVHEQYF
TRBV25-1,TRBJ1-3,TRBD1,.,TGTGCCAGCAGCCAAACAGGGGGCACTGGAAACACCATATATTTT,CASSQTGGTGNTIYF
TRBV6-1,TRBJ2-1,.,once,TGTGCCAGCAGTGTCGGGAGTTCCTACAATGAGCAGTTCTTC,CASSVGSSYNEQFF
TRBV2,TRBJ1-1,TRBD1,.,TGTGCCAGCAGGGAGAGACGGGACAGGAACACTGAAGCTTTCTTT,CASRERRDRNTEAFF
TRBV27,TRBJ1-5,.,few,TGTGCCAGCAGTTTAAGGAAAGGCGGTCAGCCCCAGCATTTT,CASSLRKGGQPQHF
TRBV28,TRBJ2-7,.,.,TGTGCCAGCACACGCCGTCAGGGGTTATACGAGCAGTACTTC,CASTRRQGLYEQYF
TRBV4-1,TRBJ2-2,TRBD2,.,TGCGCCAGCAGCCAAGGGCGGGCTAGCGGGAGAGCAGGCACCGGGGAGCTGTTTTTT,CASSQGRASGRAGTGELFF
TRBV4-1,TRBJ1-1,.,.,TGCGCCAGCAGCCAAGATGGCCCTCCGCGGAACTTTCTCACTGAAGCTTTCTTT,CASSQDGPPRNFLTEAFF
TRBV30,TRBJ1-4,.,.,TGTGCCTGGAGTGTCTCTGAAAAACTGTTTTTT,CAWSVSEKLFF
TRBV5-8,TRBJ1-2,.,.,TGTGCCAGCAGCTTGTCGGGGGGGCTTGGCTTTGGCTACACCTTC,CASSLSGGLGFGYTF
TRBV14,TRBJ1-2,.,.,TGTGCCAGCAGCCACTTGGACAGCCCAATTGGCTACACCTTC,CASSHLDSPIGYTF
TRBV7-7,TRBJ1-4,.,.,TGTGCCAGCAGCTTGGACAGTAATGAAAAACTGTTTTTT,CASSLDSNEKLFF
TRBV27,TRBJ2-2,.,.,TGTGCCAGTAAGTTAAGACAGAACACCGGGGAGCTGTTTTTT,CASKLRQNTGELFF
TRBV19,TRBJ2-2,TRBD1,.,TGTGCCACTAAACAGGGGGGAGGCACCGGGGAGCTGTTTTTT,CATKQGGGTGELFF
TRBV11-2,TRBJ2-1,.,.,TGTGCCAGCAGCTTACTAGGGAGGAACAATGAGCAGTTCTTC,CASSLLGRNNEQFF
TRBV7-9,TRBJ2-3,.,.,TGTGCCAGCAGCCGCCCCGGGGTAATAGATACGCAGTATTTT,CASSRPGVIDTQYF
TRBV28,TRBJ1-5,.,once,TGTGCCAGCAGCCCGGGAAGGCCCCAGCATTTT,CASSPGRPQHF
TRBV15,TRBJ2-7,TRBD1,.,TGTGCCACCAGCAGAGACCTGGACAGGGCCTACGAGCAGTACTTC,CATSRDLDRAYEQYF
TRBV11-2,TRBJ2-5,TRBD2,.,TGTGCCAGCAGCTTAGGAGCTAGCGGACAAGAGACCCAGTACTTC,CASSLGASGQETQYF
TRBV6-1,TRBJ1-1,.,.,TGTGCCAGCAGCGCAATCGCAGGGGCTGAAGCTTTCTTT,CASSAIAGAEAFF
TRBV7-2,TRBJ2-7,.,.,TGTGCCAGCAGCCGACACCGGGGCTCCTACGAGCAGTACTTC,CASSRHRGSYEQYF
TRBV6-1,TRBJ2-1,TRBD2,.,TGTGCCAGCAGTGAAGATCTTGGGACTAGCGGACAGGTAAATGAGCAGTTCTTC,CASSEDLGTSGQVNEQFF
TRBV5-6,TRBJ2-7,.,.,TGTGCCAGCAGCTTGGATATCGGGACTGACGTATCCTACGAGCAGTACTTC,CASSLDIGTDVSYEQYF
TRBV7-9,TRBJ2-7,.,.,TGTGCCAGCAGCCAGCCAGGAAATTACGAGCAGTACTTC,CASSQPGNYEQYF
TRBV9,TRBJ2-5,TRBD2,.,TGTGCCAGCAGCATTCTAGCGGGAATGGAGACCCAGTACTTC,CASSILAGMETQYF
TRBV18,TRBJ2-1,TRBD2,.,TGTGCCAGCTCACCAATAGCGGGAGTGATCAATGAGCAGTTCTTC,CASSPIAGVINEQFF
TRBV5-5,TRBJ2-7,TRBD1,.,TGTGCCAGCAGCCCCGGACAGGGGTTCGACGAGCAGTACTTC,CASSPGQGFDEQYF
TRBV6-1,TRBJ2-7,.,.,TGTGCCAGCAAGACAGTCTCCTACGAGCAGTACTTC,CASKTVSYEQYF
TRBV28,TRBJ2-7,.,.,TGTGCCAGCAGTCCAGTCGGGGACTCCCCCTACGAGCAGTACTTC,CASSPVGDSPYEQYF
TRBV9,TRBJ1-2,.,.,TGTGCCAGCAGCGGTCCTCCAGCTAACTATGGCTACACCTTC,CASSGPPANYGYTF
TRBV5-4,TRBJ2-2,.,.,TGTGCCAGCAGCGGAGGCTGGGGTCCGAGAAACACCGGGGAGCTGTTTTTT,CASSGGWGPRNTGELFF